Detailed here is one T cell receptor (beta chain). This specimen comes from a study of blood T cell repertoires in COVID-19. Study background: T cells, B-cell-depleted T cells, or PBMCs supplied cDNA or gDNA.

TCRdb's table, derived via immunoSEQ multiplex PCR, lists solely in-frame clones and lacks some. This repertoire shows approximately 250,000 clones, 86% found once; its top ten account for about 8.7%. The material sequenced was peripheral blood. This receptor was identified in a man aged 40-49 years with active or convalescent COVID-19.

The CDR3 nucleotides read TGTGCCAGCAGTTTAGTCGGGGGTACTGAAGCTTTCTTT. It yields the protein CASSLVGGTEAFF. The V call is TRBV27, the J call TRBJ1-1; tentatively, D is TRBD1 (5 bases). The length of the CDR3 is 13 residues. The germline V gene has CDR1 MNHEY and CDR2 SMNVEV (reference sequence). Trimming took off 2 bases at V and 5 bases at J, with 9 bases between the two ends.